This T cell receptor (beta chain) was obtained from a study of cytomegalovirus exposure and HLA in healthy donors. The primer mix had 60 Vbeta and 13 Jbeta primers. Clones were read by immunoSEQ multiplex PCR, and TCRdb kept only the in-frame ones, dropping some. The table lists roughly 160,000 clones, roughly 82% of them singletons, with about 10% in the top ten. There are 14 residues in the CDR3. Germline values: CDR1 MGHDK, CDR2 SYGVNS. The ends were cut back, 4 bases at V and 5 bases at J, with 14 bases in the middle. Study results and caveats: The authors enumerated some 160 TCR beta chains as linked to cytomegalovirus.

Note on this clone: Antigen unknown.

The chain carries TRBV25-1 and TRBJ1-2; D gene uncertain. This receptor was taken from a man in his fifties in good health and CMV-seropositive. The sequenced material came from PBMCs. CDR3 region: CASSVRGGSYGYTF. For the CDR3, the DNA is TGTGCCAGCAGTGTGCGGGGTGGAAGTTATGGCTACACCTTC.